This T cell receptor (beta chain) was obtained from a study of CD8 T cells in Susac syndrome (dated by TCRdb to between 2017 and 2020). Broadly, across the study: Whether CD8+ T cell activation and differentiation in Susac syndrome was antigen driven was tested using repertoire sequencing.

RNA was extracted using the RNeasy kit, and roughly 0.5 to 1 ug of the RNA was reverse transcribed with random hexamers. The immunoSEQ multiplex PCR assay, covering 54 Vbeta and 13 Jbeta segments, was used to amplify TCR beta CDR3 regions. PCR amplification bias was corrected using a synthetic template baseline for primer optimization and computational correction. Per the original workflow: Reads were assigned to V, D and J genes according to IMGT and analyzed in immunoSEQ Analyzer, with only productive sequences retained. To calculate clonality, Shannon entropy was normalized by log2 of the number of productive unique sequences and then subtracted from one. Public and private clones were assessed among the 100 most prevalent clones of each patient and control. Susac-specific clones were defined as absent from healthy and MS cohorts, approximately 1,000 published viral clones and other ImmuneACCESS disease sequences. TCRdb trimmed public reads at Q25 via fastp, called clones via MiXCR and kept in-frame beta chains. Rows are unified per CDR3 protein, each entry keeping the most common DNA and genes. The V and J calls here are based on TCRdb, not the publication. This sample holds around 130,000 distinct CDR3 sequences; approximately 95% were observed only once. The top ten hold around 0.12% of the sample.

As to this clonotype: Its antigen is currently not known. No clone much larger than this one lies a single base away; base qualities are absent.

The CDR3 has 19 amino acids, counting the end cysteine and phenylalanine. The CDR3 DNA has 57 bases and is translated from base 1. The germline V gene (reference sequence) specifies SEHNR as CDR1 and FQNEAQ as CDR2. Germline trimming: 5 bases from V, 1 base from J; junction bases outside gene matches: 12. Peripheral blood CD8+ and CD4+ T cells from healthy donors, Susac syndrome patients and multiple sclerosis patients were profiled by high-throughput TCR beta sequencing. Treatment-naive patients with stable or active relapsing-remitting disease fulfilling revised McDonald criteria were used as multiple sclerosis controls. CD8+ TEMRA cells were enriched by FACS, while bulk CD8+ and CD4+ T cells were purified by magnetic negative isolation. Blood was collected in EDTA tubes and processed within 24 hours, with PBMCs isolated through density gradient centrifugation. PBMCs intended for TCR sequencing were frozen in liquid nitrogen and were later thawed in a 37 degrees C water bath. A purity of at least 90% was achieved for sorted or isolated CD4+, CD8+ and CD8+ TEMRA cells.

Points the paper makes about the study in general: The study acknowledged that relatively few individuals were included in the TCR sequencing and HLA analysis.

The chain links TRBV7-9 with TRBJ2-3; 13 central bases correspond to TRBD2. This clonotype originated in a human donor with multiple sclerosis. Sequencing input: CD4+ T cells from PBMCs. Here the CDR3 is given as CASSLLSGLAGAGTDTQYF. The DNA sequence follows: TGTGCCAGCAGCCTGCTAAGTGGACTAGCGGGGGCCGGCACAGATACGCAGTATTTT. The CDR3, completed at both ends by the reference TRBV7-9 and TRBJ2-3 genes, gives the full variable domain DTGVSQNPRHKITKRGQNVTFRCDPISEHNRLYWYRQTLGQGPEFLTYFQNEAQLEKSRLLSDRFSAERPKGSFSTLEIQRTEQGDSAMYLCASSLLSGLAGAGTDTQYFGPGTRLTVL.